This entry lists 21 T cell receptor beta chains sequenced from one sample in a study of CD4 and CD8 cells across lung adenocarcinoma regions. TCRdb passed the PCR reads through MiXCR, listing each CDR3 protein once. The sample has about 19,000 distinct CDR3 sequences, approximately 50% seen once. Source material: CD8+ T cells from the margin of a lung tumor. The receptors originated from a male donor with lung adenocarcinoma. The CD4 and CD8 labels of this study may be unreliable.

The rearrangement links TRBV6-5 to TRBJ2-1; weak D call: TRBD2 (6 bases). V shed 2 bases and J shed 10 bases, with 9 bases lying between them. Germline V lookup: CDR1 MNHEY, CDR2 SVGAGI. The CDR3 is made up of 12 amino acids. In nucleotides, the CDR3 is TGTGCCAGCAGTTACACGGACTACGAGCAGTTCTTC. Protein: CASSYTDYEQFF.

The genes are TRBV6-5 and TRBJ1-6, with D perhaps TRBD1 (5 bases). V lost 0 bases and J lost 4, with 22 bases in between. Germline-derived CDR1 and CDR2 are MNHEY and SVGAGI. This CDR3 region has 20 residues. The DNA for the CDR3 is TGTGCCAGCAGTTACTCGCTCGGTCCGGGACGCGGGACTTATAATTCACCCCTCCACTTT. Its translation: CASSYSLGPGRGTYNSPLHF.

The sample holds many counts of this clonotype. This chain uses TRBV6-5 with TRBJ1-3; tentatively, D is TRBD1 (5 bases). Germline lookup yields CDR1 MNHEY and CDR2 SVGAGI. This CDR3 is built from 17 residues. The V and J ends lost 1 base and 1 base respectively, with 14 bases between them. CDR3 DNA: TGTGCCAGCAGTTACTACCGGGACTTGAGGTCTGGAAACACCATATATTTT. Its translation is CASSYYRDLRSGNTIYF.

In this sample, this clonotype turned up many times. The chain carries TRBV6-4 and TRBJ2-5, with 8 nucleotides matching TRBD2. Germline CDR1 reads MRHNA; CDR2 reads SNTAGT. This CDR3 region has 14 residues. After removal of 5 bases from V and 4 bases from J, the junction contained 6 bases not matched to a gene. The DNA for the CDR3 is TGTGCCAGCAGTTCAGGACTAGCAGGAGAGACCCAGTACTTC. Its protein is CASSSGLAGETQYF.

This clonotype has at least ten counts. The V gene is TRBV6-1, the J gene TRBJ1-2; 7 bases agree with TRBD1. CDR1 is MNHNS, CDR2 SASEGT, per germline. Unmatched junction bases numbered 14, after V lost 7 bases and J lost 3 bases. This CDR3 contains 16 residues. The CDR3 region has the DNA TGTGCCAGCAACCGGGTCAGGAACAGGGGAGACTATGGCTACACCTTC. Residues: CASNRVRNRGDYGYTF.

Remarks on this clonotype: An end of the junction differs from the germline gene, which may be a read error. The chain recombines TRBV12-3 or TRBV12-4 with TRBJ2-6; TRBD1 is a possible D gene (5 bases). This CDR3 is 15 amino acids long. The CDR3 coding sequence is TGTGCCAGCAGCAGTAGGAACACAGGAAAAAACGTTCAGTCTTTC. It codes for CASSSRNTGKNVQSF.

CDR3 residues: CASRESNTDKQFF. The CDR3 nucleotides are TGTGCCAGCAGAGAGTCGAACACCGATAAGCAGTTTTTT. J is TRBJ2-2 and V is TRBV10-3; D is undetermined. Between the trimmed V and J ends, which lost 10 bases and 16 bases, there was a span of 25 bases. This CDR3 contains 13 residues. Germline V CDR1 and CDR2: ENHRY, SYGVKD.

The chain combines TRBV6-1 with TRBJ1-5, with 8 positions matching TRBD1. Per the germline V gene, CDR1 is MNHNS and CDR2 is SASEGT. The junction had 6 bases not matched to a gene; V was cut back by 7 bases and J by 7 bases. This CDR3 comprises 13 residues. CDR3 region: CASMDRDGQPQHF. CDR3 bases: TGTGCCAGCATGGACAGGGACGGCCAGCCCCAGCATTTT.

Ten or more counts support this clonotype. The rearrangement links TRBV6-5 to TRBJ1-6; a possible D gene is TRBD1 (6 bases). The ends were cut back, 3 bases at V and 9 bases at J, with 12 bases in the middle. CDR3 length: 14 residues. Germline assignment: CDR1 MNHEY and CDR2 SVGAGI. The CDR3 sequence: CASSYSQGSSPLHF. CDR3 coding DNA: TGTGCCAGCAGTTATAGCCAGGGGAGTTCACCCCTCCACTTT.

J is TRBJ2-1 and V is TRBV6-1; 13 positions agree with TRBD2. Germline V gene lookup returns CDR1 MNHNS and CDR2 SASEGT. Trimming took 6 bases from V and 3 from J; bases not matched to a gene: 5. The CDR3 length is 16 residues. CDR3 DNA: TGTGCCAGCAGGCGGACTAGCGGGAGATTCTACAATGAGCAGTTCTTC. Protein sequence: CASRRTSGRFYNEQFF.

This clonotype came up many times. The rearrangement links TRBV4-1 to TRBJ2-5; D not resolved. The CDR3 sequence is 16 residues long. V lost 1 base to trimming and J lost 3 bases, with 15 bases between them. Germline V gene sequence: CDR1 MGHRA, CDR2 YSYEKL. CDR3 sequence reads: CASSQAPIGREETQYF. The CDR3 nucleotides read TGCGCCAGCAGCCAAGCGCCTATCGGCCGAGAAGAGACCCAGTACTTC.

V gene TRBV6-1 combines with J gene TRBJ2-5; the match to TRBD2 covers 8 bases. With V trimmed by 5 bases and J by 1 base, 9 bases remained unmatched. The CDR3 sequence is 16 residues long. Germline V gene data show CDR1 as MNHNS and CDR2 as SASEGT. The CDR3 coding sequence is TGTGCCAGCAGTCCTCCCGAGCGGGGGCTCCAAGAGACCCAGTACTTC. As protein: CASSPPERGLQETQYF.

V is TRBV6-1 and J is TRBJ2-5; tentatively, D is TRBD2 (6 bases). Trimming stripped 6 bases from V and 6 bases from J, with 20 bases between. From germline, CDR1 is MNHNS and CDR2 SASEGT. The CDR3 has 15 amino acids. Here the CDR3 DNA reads TGTGCCAGCAGCCCCAGGGCAGGGAGGATCAAGACCCAGTACTTC. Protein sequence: CASSPRAGRIKTQYF.

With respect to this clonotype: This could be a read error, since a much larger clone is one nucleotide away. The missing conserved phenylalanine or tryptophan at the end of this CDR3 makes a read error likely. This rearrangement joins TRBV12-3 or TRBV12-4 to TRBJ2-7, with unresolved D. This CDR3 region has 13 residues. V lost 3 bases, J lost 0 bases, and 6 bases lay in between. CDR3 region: CASSFAFSYEQYY. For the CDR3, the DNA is TGTGCCAGCAGTTTTGCATTCTCCTACGAGCAGTACTAC.

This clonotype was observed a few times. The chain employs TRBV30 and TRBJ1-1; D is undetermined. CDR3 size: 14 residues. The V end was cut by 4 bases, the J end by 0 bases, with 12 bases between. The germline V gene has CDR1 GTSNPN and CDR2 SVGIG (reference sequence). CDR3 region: CAWKRGQLNTEAFF. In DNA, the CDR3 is TGTGCCTGGAAAAGAGGTCAGTTGAACACTGAAGCTTTCTTT.

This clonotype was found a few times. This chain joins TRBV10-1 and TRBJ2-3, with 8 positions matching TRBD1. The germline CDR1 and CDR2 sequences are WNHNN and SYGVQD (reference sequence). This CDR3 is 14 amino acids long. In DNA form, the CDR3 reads TGCGCGGGCAGTGGGACAGGTGGCGCAGATACGCAGTATTTT. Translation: CAGSGTGGADTQYF.

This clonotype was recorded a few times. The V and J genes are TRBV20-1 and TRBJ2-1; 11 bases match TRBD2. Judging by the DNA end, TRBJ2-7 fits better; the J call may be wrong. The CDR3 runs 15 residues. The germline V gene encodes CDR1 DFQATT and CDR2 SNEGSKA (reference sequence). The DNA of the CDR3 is TGCAGTGCTAGAGATACTAGCGGGAGTCTGTACGAGCAGTACTTC. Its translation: CSARDTSGSLYEQYF.

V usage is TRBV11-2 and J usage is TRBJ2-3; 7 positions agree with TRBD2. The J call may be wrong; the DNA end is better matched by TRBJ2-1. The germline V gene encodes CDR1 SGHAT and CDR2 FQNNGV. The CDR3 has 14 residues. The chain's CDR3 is CASSRGSSGYEQFF. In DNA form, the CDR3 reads TGTGCCAGCAGCCGAGGGAGTAGCGGGTACGAGCAGTTCTTC.

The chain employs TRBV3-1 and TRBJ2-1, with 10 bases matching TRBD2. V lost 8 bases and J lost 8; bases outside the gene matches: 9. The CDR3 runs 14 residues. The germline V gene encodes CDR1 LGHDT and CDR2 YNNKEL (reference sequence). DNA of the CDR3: TGTGCCAGCGGGGCTAGCGGGAGAAGGGATGAGCAGTTCTTC. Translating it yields CASGASGRRDEQFF.

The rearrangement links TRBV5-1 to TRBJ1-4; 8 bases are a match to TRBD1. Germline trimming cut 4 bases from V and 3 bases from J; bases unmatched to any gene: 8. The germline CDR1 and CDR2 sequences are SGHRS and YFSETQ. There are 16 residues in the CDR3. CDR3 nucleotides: TGCGCCAGCAGCATACAGGGGGTAGGGTCTAATGAAAAACTGTTTTTT. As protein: CASSIQGVGSNEKLFF.

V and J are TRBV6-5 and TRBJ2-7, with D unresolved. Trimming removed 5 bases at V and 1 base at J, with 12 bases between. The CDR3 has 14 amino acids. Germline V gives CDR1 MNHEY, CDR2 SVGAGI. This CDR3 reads CASSIDDSSYEQYF. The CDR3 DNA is TGTGCCAGCAGTATCGATGACTCTTCCTACGAGCAGTACTTC.